These 18 T cell receptor beta chains share one sample of origin, sequenced in a study of blood T cells in healthy people across ages. A second PCR, run for roughly 7 to 12 cycles, used a sample-barcoded 5' primer plus a J-beta primer mix. TCRdb reprocessed the 5' RACE reads via MiXCR and lists one record per CDR3 protein. The sample includes some 690,000 distinct CDR3 sequences, about a fifth of them seen just once. Sample: blood. Receptors originate from a man in his sixties or seventies in good health.

This rearrangement joins TRBV20-1 to TRBJ2-5, with a tentative D call TRBD2 (5 bases). Germline CDR1 DFQATT, CDR2 SNEGSKA (reference sequence). The CDR3 contains 14 residues. Trimming cost V 6 bases and J 5 bases, with 19 bases left between them. CDR3 nucleotide sequence: TGCAGTGCCTCACTGGTCGCGGGTTGGGAGACCCAGTACTTC. Its protein product is CSASLVAGWETQYF.

The J gene is TRBJ1-4, the V gene TRBV7-8, with D perhaps TRBD1 (6 bases). Germline values: CDR1 SGHVS, CDR2 FQNEAQ. V lost 5 bases and J 0 bases, leaving 13 bases between the germline ends. CDR3 size: 16 residues. For the CDR3, the DNA is TGTGCCAGCAGCCCCGCGGAGGGGGCAACTAATGAAAAACTGTTTTTT. This translates into CASSPAEGATNEKLFF.

This clonotype came up many times. The chain couples TRBV4-2 to TRBJ2-1; D gene ambiguous. The length of the CDR3 is 14 residues. Germline assignment: CDR1 LGHNA and CDR2 YNFKEQ. The germline V and J ends were trimmed by 3 bases and 4 bases, with 10 bases remaining between them. For the CDR3, the DNA is TGTGCCAGCAGCCAGGCCGGACCTTACAATGAGCAGTTCTTC. It yields the protein CASSQAGPYNEQFF.

The V gene is TRBV20-1, the J gene TRBJ2-3, with D perhaps TRBD2 (5 bases). Germline CDR1 and CDR2: DFQATT and SNEGSKA (reference sequence). Trimming removed 4 bases from V and 0 bases from J, with 11 bases in between. The CDR3 spans 14 residues. CDR3 bases: TGCAGTGCTATAATTGGCGGGAGCACAGATACGCAGTATTTT. The encoded protein is CSAIIGGSTDTQYF.

J is TRBJ2-1 and V is TRBV20-1; 7 bases agree with TRBD2. Germline loops: CDR1 DFQATT, CDR2 SNEGSKA (reference sequence). V lost 3 bases to trimming and J lost 3 bases; unmatched junction nucleotides: 2. The CDR3 consists of 13 residues. The DNA of the CDR3 is TGCAGTGCTAGCGGGGGGAACTACAATGAGCAGTTCTTC. Its translation: CSASGGNYNEQFF.

This chain connects TRBV5-6 to TRBJ1-1; TRBD1 matches 9 bases. Looked up from germline, CDR1 is SGHDT and CDR2 is YYEEEE. This CDR3 has 16 residues. The trim removed 4 bases at V and 0 bases at J, leaving 7 bases unmatched. The CDR3 nucleotides are TGTGCCAGCAGCCTGGACAGGGGAGTGGTGAACACTGAAGCTTTCTTT. It codes for CASSLDRGVVNTEAFF.

Only a few counts were recorded for this clonotype. The V and J genes are TRBV20-1 and TRBJ1-4, with 12 bases that match TRBD1. Looked up from germline, CDR1 is DFQATT and CDR2 is SNEGSKA (reference sequence). Trimming removed 5 bases from V and 10 bases from J; junction bases left unmatched: 5. CDR3 length equals 13 residues. The CDR3 nucleotides read TGCAGTGCTCAAGGGACAGGGGGCGGAAAACTGTTTTTT. Residues: CSAQGTGGGKLFF.

This clonotype appeared a few times. The gene calls are TRBV24-1 and TRBJ2-4; 7 nucleotides match TRBD2. The CDR3 has 16 residues. The V gene's germline CDR1 is KGHDR and CDR2 SFDVKD. Trimming took 4 bases from V and 0 from J; bases not matched to a gene: 5. CDR3 sequence reads: CATSDPGEGAKNIQYF. In DNA, the CDR3 is TGTGCCACCAGTGACCCGGGGGAGGGAGCCAAAAACATTCAGTACTTC.

V is TRBV14 and J is TRBJ2-5; 11 nucleotides align to TRBD2. TRBJ2-1 matches the DNA end more closely, so the J call is doubtful. Germline V gene sequence: CDR1 SGHDN, CDR2 FVKESK. The length of the CDR3 is 17 residues. The CDR3 region has the DNA TGTGCCAGCAGCCAAGAGGCCCTTGGACTAGCGGGCAATGAGCAGTTCTTC. Residues: CASSQEALGLAGNEQFF.

This chain uses TRBV6-5 with TRBJ2-5, with 9 bases that match TRBD2. The length of the CDR3 is 15 residues. V was clipped by 2 bases and J by 4 bases; unmatched bases: 5. Germline loops: CDR1 MNHEY, CDR2 SVGAGI. The CDR3 bases are TGTGCCAGCAGTTACAGGCTAGCGGGGATAGAGACCCAGTACTTC. Translated, it gives CASSYRLAGIETQYF.

The chain recombines TRBV12-3 or TRBV12-4 with TRBJ1-1, with 8 bases identical to TRBD1. The CDR3 covers 15 residues. The ends lost 5 bases at V and 4 bases at J; junction bases unmatched: 9. CDR3 region: CASSPQGALGTEAFF. In nucleotides, the CDR3 is TGTGCCAGCAGTCCCCAGGGGGCGTTGGGCACTGAAGCTTTCTTT.

This clonotype was seen a few times. V gene TRBV20-1 combines with J gene TRBJ2-7, with D perhaps TRBD1 or TRBD2 (7 bases each). Germline CDR1 and CDR2: DFQATT and SNEGSKA (reference sequence). This CDR3 spans 15 amino acids. V lost 1 base and J 4 bases, leaving 17 bases between the germline ends. The chain's CDR3 is CSARGEGAHIYEQYF. CDR3 sequence (DNA): TGCAGTGCTAGAGGGGAGGGGGCCCATATTTACGAGCAGTACTTC.

The V gene is TRBV6-8, the J gene TRBJ2-7; D is unclear. V was shortened by 5 bases and J by 2 bases, with 13 bases between the two germline ends. This CDR3 is 14 amino acids long. The germline V gene encodes CDR1 MNHGY and CDR2 SAAAGT. The CDR3 region has the DNA TGTGCCAGCAGTCCCCAGAAAGAGGCCTACGAGCAGTACTTC. Translating gives CASSPQKEAYEQYF.

The V call is TRBV11-3, the J call TRBJ2-1, with D maybe TRBD2 (6 bases). Trimming left V 4 bases short and J 0 bases short, with 7 bases between. The CDR3 runs to 14 residues. Per the germline V gene, CDR1 is SGHNT and CDR2 is YENEEA. This CDR3 is CASSSAGSYNEQFF. Here the CDR3 DNA reads TGTGCCAGCAGCTCAGCGGGCTCCTACAATGAGCAGTTCTTC.

The rearrangement joins TRBV29-1 to TRBJ1-1, with TRBD1 matching over 7 bases. With 6 bases clipped from V and 11 bases from J, the junction kept 12 bases outside the gene matches. The CDR3 spans 12 residues. Germline-derived CDR1 and CDR2 are SQVTM and ANQGSEA. The CDR3 reads CSVGTDPGEAFF. In nucleotides, the CDR3 is TGCAGCGTGGGGACAGACCCGGGGGAGGCTTTCTTT.

Only a few counts were recorded for this clonotype. The rearrangement joins TRBV30 to TRBJ2-5; 8 nucleotides line up with TRBD2. Germline CDR1 reads GTSNPN; CDR2 reads SVGIG (reference sequence). The CDR3 sequence is 17 residues long. Trimming removed 2 bases from V and 0 bases from J; junction bases left unmatched: 11. The CDR3 nucleotides read TGTGCCTGGAGTTGGAGGACTAGCAGCCCGTACCAAGAGACCCAGTACTTC. This codes for CAWSWRTSSPYQETQYF.

This clonotype has only a few counts. Its ends do not fully match the called genes, so a read error is possible. The V gene is TRBV29-1, the J gene TRBJ2-1; no reliable D call. The germline V gene encodes CDR1 SQVTM and CDR2 ANQGSEA. This CDR3 contains 11 residues. This CDR3 is CSVVRLNERFF. CDR3 DNA: TGCAGCGTTGTAAGGTTGAATGAGCGGTTCTTC.

This clonotype was detected a few times. This chain uses TRBV18 with TRBJ2-1; D remains unclear. The J call may be wrong; the DNA end is better matched by TRBJ2-5. The germline V gene has CDR1 KGHSH and CDR2 LQKENI. The CDR3 spans 15 residues. The CDR3 is CASSPVGGLQETQYF. The CDR3 DNA is TGTGCCAGCTCACCCGTCGGTGGTCTACAAGAGACCCAGTACTTC.